This is a list of T cell receptor beta chains from one sample in a study of blood T cell repertoires in COVID-19. Assay: immunoSEQ multiplex PCR; the TCRdb copy retains only in-frame clones and omits some. The sample has some 150,000 clones; 76% are singletons. The specimen sequenced was peripheral blood. The receptors here all came from a man aged 60 to 75 with acute or convalescent COVID-19. CDR3s include the opening cysteine and the closing phenylalanine or tryptophan. A D gene is named only where the DNA matches it firmly. The size field is filled for only some rows; it gives once, few, many or a size class.

.	.	TRBJ1-1	TRBV11-3	TGTGCCAGCAGCTTAAACGGTAACACTGAAGCTTTCTTT	CASSLNGNTEAFF
.	TRBD2	TRBJ2-1	TRBV19	TGTGCCAGTAGCCCCGGCAGCGGGGGGGGGTTCAATGAGCAGTTCTTC	CASSPGSGGGFNEQFF
.	TRBD2	TRBJ2-1	TRBV5-1	TGCGCCAGCAGCCCGGGACTAGCGGGTCAGGGTGAGCAGTTCTTC	CASSPGLAGQGEQFF
.	TRBD2	TRBJ2-1	TRBV28	TGTGCCAGCAGTTCCCGACTAGCGGCCTACAATGAGCAGTTCTTC	CASSSRLAAYNEQFF
.	.	TRBJ1-1	TRBV2	TGTGCCAGCAGGGAGGGTCTATCGAACACTGAAGCTTTCTTT	CASREGLSNTEAFF
.	TRBD2	TRBJ2-7	TRBV28	TGTGCCAGCGCGGGGGGGGGCTCCTACGAGCAGTACTTC	CASAGGGSYEQYF
.	TRBD1	TRBJ1-1	TRBV7-2	TGTGCCAGCAGCTCTCCCAGACAGGGGGCTTTAAGGGCTTTCTTT	CASSSPRQGALRAFF
.	.	TRBJ1-2	TRBV27	TGTGCCAGTGGGCCCTCTAACTATGGCTACACCTTC	CASGPSNYGYTF
.	.	TRBJ1-4	TRBV28	TGTGCCAGCAGCCTCGGGACAAACAATCGGTATGAAAAACTGTTTTTT	CASSLGTNNRYEKLFF
.	TRBD2	TRBJ2-7	TRBV10-3	TGTGCCATCAGTGAGTCGGGGACTAGCGGGATAAACCCCCGCGAGCAGTACTTC	CAISESGTSGINPREQYF
few	.	TRBJ2-7	TRBV4-1	TGCGCCAGCAGCCGGAACCAGGGATACGAGCAGTACTTC	CASSRNQGYEQYF
once	.	TRBJ2-7	TRBV24-1	TGTGCCACCAGTGTTGGGACATCTCAGCAGTACTTC	CATSVGTSQQYF
.	TRBD2	TRBJ2-3	TRBV19	TGTGCCAGTAGTAAAAATAGCGGGAGAACAGATACGCAGTATTTT	CASSKNSGRTDTQYF
.	TRBD1	TRBJ1-3	TRBV7-7	TGTGCTAGCAGCCCGCCACAGGGGGAATCTGGAAACACCATATATTTT	CASSPPQGESGNTIYF
.	.	TRBJ2-3	TRBV4-1	TGCGCCAGCAGCTACTCGGAGGGCCTCGGCACAGATACGCAGTATTTT	CASSYSEGLGTDTQYF
.	TRBD2	TRBJ2-1	TRBV27	TGTGCCAGCAGTTTACCGAGCGGGAGGGACTACAATGAGCAGTTCTTC	CASSLPSGRDYNEQFF
.	.	TRBJ1-1	TRBV6-5	TGTGCCAGCAGCCACTTGGGGCGGTTGAACACTGAAGCTTTCTTT	CASSHLGRLNTEAFF
once	TRBD2	TRBJ2-7	TRBV3-1/TRBV3-2	TGTGCCAGCAGCCACCAAACCGGGACTAGCGGGGGCGATAGCTACGAGCAGTACTTC	CASSHQTGTSGGDSYEQYF
.	.	TRBJ2-7	TRBV7-9	TGTGCCAGCAGCCCAAGGGGGACCTACGAGCAGTACTTC	CASSPRGTYEQYF
.	TRBD1	TRBJ1-2	TRBV9	TGTGCCAGCAGCTCAGGACAGGGGGCGGATGGCTACACCTTC	CASSSGQGADGYTF